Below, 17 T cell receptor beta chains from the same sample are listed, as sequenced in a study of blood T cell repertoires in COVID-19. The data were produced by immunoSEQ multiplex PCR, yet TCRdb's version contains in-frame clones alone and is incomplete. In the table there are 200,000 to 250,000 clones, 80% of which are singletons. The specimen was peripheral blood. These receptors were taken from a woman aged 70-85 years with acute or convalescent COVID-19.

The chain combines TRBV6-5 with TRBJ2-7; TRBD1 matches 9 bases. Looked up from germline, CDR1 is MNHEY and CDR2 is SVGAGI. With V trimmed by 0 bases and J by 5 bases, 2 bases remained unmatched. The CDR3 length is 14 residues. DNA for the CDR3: TGTGCCAGCAGTTACTCGGGGACAGGGCACGAGCAGTACTTC. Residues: CASSYSGTGHEQYF.

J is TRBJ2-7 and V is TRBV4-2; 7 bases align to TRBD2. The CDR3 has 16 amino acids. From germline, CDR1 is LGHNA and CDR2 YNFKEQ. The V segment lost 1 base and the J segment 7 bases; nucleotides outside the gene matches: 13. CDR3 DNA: TGTGCCAGCAGCCAAGTGGGCGGGAGTGGAGATCGGGAGCAGTACTTC. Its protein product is CASSQVGGSGDREQYF.

The CDR3 is CASSLEGTSAYQETQYF. CDR3 nucleotides: TGTGCCAGCAGCTTAGAAGGGACTAGCGCGTACCAAGAGACCCAGTACTTC. V and J are TRBV7-2 and TRBJ2-5, with TRBD2 identical over 10 bases. CDR1 and CDR2 from the germline V gene are SGHTA and FQGNSA. Trimming took 1 base from V and 0 from J; bases not matched to a gene: 5. This CDR3 has 17 residues.

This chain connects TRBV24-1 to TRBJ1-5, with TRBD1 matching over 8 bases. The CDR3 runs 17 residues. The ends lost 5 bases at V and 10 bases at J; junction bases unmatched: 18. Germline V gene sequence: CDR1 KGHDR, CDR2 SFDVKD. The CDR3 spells CATSGSGTGKSPQPQHF. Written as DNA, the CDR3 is TGTGCCACCAGTGGTTCCGGGACAGGAAAAAGCCCTCAACCCCAGCATTTT.

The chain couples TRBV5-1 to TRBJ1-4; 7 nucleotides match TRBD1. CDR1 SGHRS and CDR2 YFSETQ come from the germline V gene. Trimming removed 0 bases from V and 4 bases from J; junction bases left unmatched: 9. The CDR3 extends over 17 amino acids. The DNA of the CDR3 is TGCGCCAGCAGCTTGGTTGAAGGGGGCTTCGGTAATGAAAAACTGTTTTTT. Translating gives CASSLVEGGFGNEKLFF.

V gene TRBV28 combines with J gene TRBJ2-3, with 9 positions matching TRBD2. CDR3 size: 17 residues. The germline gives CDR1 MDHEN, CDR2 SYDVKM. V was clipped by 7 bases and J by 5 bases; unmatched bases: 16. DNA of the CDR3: TGTGCCAGCACCCTTACCCCAGCGGGAGGAGGAGTAGATACGCAGTATTTT. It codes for CASTLTPAGGGVDTQYF.

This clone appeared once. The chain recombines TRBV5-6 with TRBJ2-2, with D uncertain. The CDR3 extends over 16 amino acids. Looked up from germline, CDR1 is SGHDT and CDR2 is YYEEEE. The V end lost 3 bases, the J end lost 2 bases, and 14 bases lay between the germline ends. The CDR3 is CASSSSYARNTGELFF. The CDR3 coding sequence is TGTGCCAGCAGCTCATCATACGCTAGAAACACCGGGGAGCTGTTTTTT. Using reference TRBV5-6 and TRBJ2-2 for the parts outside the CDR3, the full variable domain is DAGVTQSPTHLIKTRGQQVTLRCSPKSGHDTVSWYQQALGQGPQFIFQYYEEEERQRGNFPDRFSGHQFPNYSSELNVNALLLGDSALYLCASSSSYARNTGELFFGEGSRLTVL.

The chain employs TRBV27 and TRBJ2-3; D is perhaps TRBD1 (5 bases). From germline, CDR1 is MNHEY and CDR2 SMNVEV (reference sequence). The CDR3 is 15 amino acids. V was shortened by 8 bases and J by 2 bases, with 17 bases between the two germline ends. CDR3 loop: CASSRWGGDTDTQYF. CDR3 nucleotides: TGTGCCAGCTCCCGGTGGGGCGGTGACACAGATACGCAGTATTTT.

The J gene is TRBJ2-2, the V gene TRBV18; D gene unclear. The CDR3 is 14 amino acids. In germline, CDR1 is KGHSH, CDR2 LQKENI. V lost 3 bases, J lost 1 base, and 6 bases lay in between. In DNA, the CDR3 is TGTGCCAGCTCACCTGAGCAGAACACCGGGGAGCTGTTTTTT. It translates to CASSPEQNTGELFF.

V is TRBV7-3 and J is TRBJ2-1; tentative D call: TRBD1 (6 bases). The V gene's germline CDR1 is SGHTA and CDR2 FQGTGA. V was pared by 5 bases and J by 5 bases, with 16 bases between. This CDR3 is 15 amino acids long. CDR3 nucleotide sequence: TGTGCCAGCAGCCCTGGACAGTCTTGGAACAATGAGCAGTTCTTC. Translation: CASSPGQSWNNEQFF. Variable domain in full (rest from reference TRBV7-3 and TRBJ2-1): GAGVSQTPSNKVTEKGKYVELRCDPISGHTALYWYRQSLGQGPEFLIYFQGTGAADDSGLPNDRFFAVRPEGSVSTLKIQRTERGDSAVYLCASSPGQSWNNEQFFGPGTRLTVL.

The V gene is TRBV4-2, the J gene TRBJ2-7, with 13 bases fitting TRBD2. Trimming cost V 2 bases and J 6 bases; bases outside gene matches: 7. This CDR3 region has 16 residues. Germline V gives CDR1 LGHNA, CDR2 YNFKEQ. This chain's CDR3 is CASSQSHGLAGAEQYF. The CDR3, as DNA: TGTGCCAGCAGCCAATCGCACGGACTAGCGGGAGCCGAGCAGTACTTC.

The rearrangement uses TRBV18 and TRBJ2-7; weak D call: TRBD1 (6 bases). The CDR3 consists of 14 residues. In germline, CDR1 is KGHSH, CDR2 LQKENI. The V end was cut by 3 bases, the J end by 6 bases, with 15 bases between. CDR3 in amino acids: CASSPRDTDGEQYF. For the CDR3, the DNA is TGTGCCAGCTCACCCCGGGACACCGATGGCGAGCAGTACTTC.

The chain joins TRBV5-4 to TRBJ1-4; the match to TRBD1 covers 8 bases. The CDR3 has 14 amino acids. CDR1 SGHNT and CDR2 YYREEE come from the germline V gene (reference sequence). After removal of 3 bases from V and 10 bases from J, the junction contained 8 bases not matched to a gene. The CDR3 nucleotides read TGTGCCAGCAGCTCAGTAGGGACAGGTCTAAAACTGTTTTTT. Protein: CASSSVGTGLKLFF.

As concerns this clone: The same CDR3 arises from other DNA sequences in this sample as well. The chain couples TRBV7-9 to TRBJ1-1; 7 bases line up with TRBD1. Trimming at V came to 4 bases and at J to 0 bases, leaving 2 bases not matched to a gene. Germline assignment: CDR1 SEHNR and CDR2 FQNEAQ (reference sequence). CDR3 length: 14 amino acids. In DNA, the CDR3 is TGTGCCAGCAGCTCAACAGGGGTGAACACTGAAGCTTTCTTT. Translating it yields CASSSTGVNTEAFF. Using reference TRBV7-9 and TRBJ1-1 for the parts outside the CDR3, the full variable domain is DTGVSQNPRHKITKRGQNVTFRCDPISEHNRLYWYRQTLGQGPEFLTYFQNEAQLEKSRLLSDRFSAERPKGSFSTLEIQRTEQGDSAMYLCASSSTGVNTEAFFGQGTRLTVV.

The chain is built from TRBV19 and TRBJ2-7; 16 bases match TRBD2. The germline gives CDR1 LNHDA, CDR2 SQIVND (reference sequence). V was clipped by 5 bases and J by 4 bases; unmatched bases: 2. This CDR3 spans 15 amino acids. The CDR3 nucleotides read TGTGCCAGTAGTGTGGGACTAGCGGGAGGGTACGAGCAGTACTTC. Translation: CASSVGLAGGYEQYF.

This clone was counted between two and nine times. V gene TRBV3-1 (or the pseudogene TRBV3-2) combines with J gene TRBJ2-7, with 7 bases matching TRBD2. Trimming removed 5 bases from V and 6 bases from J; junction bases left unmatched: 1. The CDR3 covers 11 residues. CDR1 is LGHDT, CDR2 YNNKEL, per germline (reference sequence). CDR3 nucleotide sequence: TGTGCCAGCAGCGGGGGGGGCGAGCAGTACTTC. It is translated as CASSGGGEQYF.

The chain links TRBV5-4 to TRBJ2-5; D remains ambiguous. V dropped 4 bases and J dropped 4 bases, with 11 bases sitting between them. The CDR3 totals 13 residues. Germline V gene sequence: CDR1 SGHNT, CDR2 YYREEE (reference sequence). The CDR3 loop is CASSLVGVETQYF. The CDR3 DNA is TGTGCCAGCAGCCTCGTTGGAGTAGAGACCCAGTACTTC.